Listed below are T cell receptor beta chains from one sample, sequenced in a study of cytomegalovirus exposure and HLA in healthy donors. Profiled with immunoSEQ multiplex PCR; TCRdb holds only in-frame clones, not every one. This repertoire includes roughly 120,000 clones. The sequencing sample was made of PBMCs. The receptors shown here come from a man aged 18-30 years in good health and CMV-seronegative. CDR3s include the opening cysteine and the closing phenylalanine or tryptophan. A D gene is named only where the DNA matches it firmly.

j_call d_call v_call cdr3_nt cdr3_aa
TRBJ2-7 - TRBV7-2 TGTGCCAGCAGCTTAGCGGGAGGCTCCTACGAGCAGTACTTC CASSLAGGSYEQYF
TRBJ2-3 TRBD1 TRBV10-2 TGCGCCAGCAGTGACGACAGGGGTGAGACGCAGTATTTT CASSDDRGETQYF
TRBJ2-2 - TRBV15 TGTGCCACCAGCAGAGATACGGGAACGAACACCGGGGAGCTGTTTTTT CATSRDTGTNTGELFF
TRBJ1-2 - TRBV7-9 TGTGCCAGCAGCTTAGGTGGCGGTGGCTACACCTTC CASSLGGGGYTF
TRBJ2-2 - TRBV11-2 TGTGCCAGCAGCCGAACTAACACCGGGGAGCTGTTTTTT CASSRTNTGELFF
TRBJ2-1 TRBD1 TRBV5-1 TGCGCCAGCAGCTTGGGGGACAGGGGAGGTAAGCAGTTCTTC CASSLGDRGGKQFF
TRBJ2-3 TRBD2 TRBV10-2 TGCGCCAGCAGTAGCGGGACCAAGGATACGCAGTATTTT CASSSGTKDTQYF
TRBJ1-1 - TRBV5-6 TGTGCCAGCACCACCAGGGATAGGAACACTGAAGCTTTCTTT CASTTRDRNTEAFF
TRBJ1-5 - TRBV6-5 TGTGCCAGCAGTTATTCAGGGCAGCCCCAGCATTTT CASSYSGQPQHF
TRBJ2-5 - TRBV4-1 TGCGCCAGCAGCCAAGAGGGGACTGGGAGGCAAGAGACCCAGTACTTC CASSQEGTGRQETQYF
TRBJ2-6 - TRBV5-4 TGTGCCAGCAGCTTGGGTCTAGCTGGGGCCAACGTCCTGACTTTC CASSLGLAGANVLTF
TRBJ2-3 TRBD2 TRBV18 TGTGCCAGCTCACCAGCGGGACTAGCGGGGGCGCCGATCACAGATACGCAGTATTTT CASSPAGLAGAPITDTQYF
TRBJ1-6 - TRBV25-1 TGTGCCAGCAGTGAACAGATAAATTCACCCCTCCACTTT CASSEQINSPLHF
TRBJ1-1 - TRBV6-4 TGTGCCAGCAGTGACGGTAGGAACACTGAAGCTTTCTTT CASSDGRNTEAFF
TRBJ1-1 - TRBV19 TGTGCCAGTAGTCCCCTCGGGAGGGGGAACACTGAAGCTTTCTTT CASSPLGRGNTEAFF
TRBJ1-5 - TRBV7-9 TGTGCCAGCAGCCCCGTCGGGGGAAGCAATCAGCCCCAGCATTTT CASSPVGGSNQPQHF
TRBJ1-2 - TRBV9 TGTGCCAGCAGCCCGAGGCGGGGAGGCAAGGGATACACCTTC CASSPRRGGKGYTF
TRBJ2-3 TRBD2 TRBV6-1 TGTGCCAGCAATGGATTAGCGGGAGCCACAGATACGCAGTATTTT CASNGLAGATDTQYF
TRBJ2-5 - TRBV5-1 TGCGCCAGCAGCCCAGGGTGGGAAGAGACCCAGTACTTC CASSPGWEETQYF
TRBJ1-1 - TRBV29-1 TGCAGCGTGCACTCAGGGGAAGCTTTCTTT CSVHSGEAFF
TRBJ1-1 TRBD1 TRBV19 TGTGCCAGCACACGCAGGGGGCTGGAAACTGAAGCTTTCTTT CASTRRGLETEAFF
TRBJ2-5 TRBD1 TRBV7-9 TGTGCCAGCAGCTTAGGTGACAGGGTGCTTAGAGAGACCCAGTACTTC CASSLGDRVLRETQYF
TRBJ2-5 - TRBV2 TGTGCCAGCAGTGAAGAACTTCAAGAGACCCAGTACTTC CASSEELQETQYF
TRBJ2-5 TRBD2 TRBV28 TGTGCCAGCAGTCCCTGGACTAGCGGGTATCTCCAAGAGACCCAGTACTTC CASSPWTSGYLQETQYF
TRBJ1-2 - TRBV5-8 TGTGCCAGCAGCTTGTTCATGATGACAGCTAACTATGGCTACACCTTC CASSLFMMTANYGYTF
TRBJ1-1 - TRBV7-9 TGTGCCAGCAGCCCGGGCGGGGGGGCATTCACTGAAGCTTTCTTT CASSPGGGAFTEAFF
TRBJ1-1 TRBD1 TRBV5-1 TGCGCCAGCAGCCGGGACAGGGGTACGAGCACTGAAGCTTTCTTT CASSRDRGTSTEAFF
TRBJ2-1 - TRBV19 TGTGCCAGTAGCCTTTTAGGACACAAGGTCTTC CASSLLGHKVF
TRBJ1-2 - TRBV27 TGTGCCACCGCGGCCCGGGGGACGGCAGGCCTAAACTATGGCTACACCTTC CATAARGTAGLNYGYTF
TRBJ2-7 - TRBV5-1 TGCGCCAGCAGCTTGGACAGGGTGGGCGAGGAGCAGTACTTC CASSLDRVGEEQYF
TRBJ2-2 - TRBV5-8 TGTGCCAGCAGCTTGCGGACAGTCACCGGGGAGCTGTTTTTT CASSLRTVTGELFF
TRBJ2-7 TRBD1 TRBV19 TGTGCCAGTAGTCCTGATAGGGACAGACCCTACGAGCAGTACTTC CASSPDRDRPYEQYF
TRBJ1-5 TRBD1 TRBV9 TGTGCCAGCAGCGCCCAGGACAGGGTAAATCAGCCCCAGCATTTT CASSAQDRVNQPQHF
TRBJ1-2 - TRBV15 TGTGCCACCAGCAGAGACCCCGGGGGGGGCAGCATCTATGGCTACACCTTC CATSRDPGGGSIYGYTF
TRBJ1-2 - TRBV5-1 TGCGCCAGCAGCTTCACCAGGGAAAGCTACACCTTC CASSFTRESYTF
TRBJ1-2 - TRBV5-6 TGTGCCAGCAGCTTGGGGAGGGGCTATGGCTACACCTTC CASSLGRGYGYTF
TRBJ1-6 TRBD1 TRBV27 TGTGCCAGCAGAGCCTTCCAGGGGGCAGGCTCACCCCTCCACTTT CASRAFQGAGSPLHF
TRBJ2-5 TRBD1 TRBV6-5 TGTGCCAGCAGTTCGGGGACAGGTCGAACCCAAGAGACCCAGTACTTC CASSSGTGRTQETQYF
TRBJ1-1 - TRBV28 TGTGCCAGCAGCACAGGGACCACAGGATCGAACACTGAAGCTTTCTTT CASSTGTTGSNTEAFF
TRBJ2-5 - TRBV5-6 TGTGCCAGCAGCTGGGCGGGTCTTGGAGAGCAGTACTTC CASSWAGLGEQYF
TRBJ2-1 - TRBV5-6 TGTGCCAGCAGCTTGGCAAGGGGCGCTCCCCATGAGCAGTTCTTC CASSLARGAPHEQFF
TRBJ1-5 TRBD1 TRBV5-6 TGTGCCAGCAGCTTGAATAGGGGGCAGGGCAATCAGCCCCAGCATTTT CASSLNRGQGNQPQHF
TRBJ1-2 TRBD1 TRBV9 TGTGCCAGCAGCGTAGGACAGGGGGCGAACTATGGCTACACCTTC CASSVGQGANYGYTF
TRBJ2-5 - TRBV18 TGTGCCAGCTCACCCAAGGGTGCGGGGGAGACCCAGTACTTC CASSPKGAGETQYF
TRBJ1-5 - TRBV5-6 TGTGCCAGCAGCCCAATGAGAGGACAGAGTGACAATCAGCCCCAGCATTTT CASSPMRGQSDNQPQHF
TRBJ2-2 - TRBV19 TGTGCCAGCGCGACAACGAACACCGGGGAGCTGTTTTTT CASATTNTGELFF
TRBJ1-1 - TRBV2 TGTGCCAGCAGCCGGCTCGGGGGCACTGAAGCTTTCTTT CASSRLGGTEAFF
TRBJ2-3 TRBD1 TRBV10-3 TGTGCCATCAGTTCACAGGGGGATACGCAGTATTTT CAISSQGDTQYF
TRBJ2-5 - TRBV6-4 TGTGCCAGCAGTGAGGGGGCCCAAGAGACCCAGTACTTC CASSEGAQETQYF
TRBJ2-3 TRBD2 TRBV5-6 TGTGCCAGCAGCCCGATGGGAGGGTTAGATACGCAGTATTTT CASSPMGGLDTQYF
TRBJ1-1 TRBD1 TRBV5-1 TGCGCCAGCAGCTTGGAGACAGGGGGTTTCACTGAAGCTTTCTTT CASSLETGGFTEAFF
TRBJ1-3 - TRBV30 TGTGCCTGGAGTGGGCAGGTCGGCAACACCATATATTTT CAWSGQVGNTIYF
TRBJ1-1 - TRBV10-3 TGTGCCATCAGTGAGTCGGGCGCGACTGAAGCTTTCTTT CAISESGATEAFF
TRBJ1-3 - TRBV5-1 TGCGCCAGCAGCTTGGTACCGTCCAGCTCTGGAAACACCATATATTTT CASSLVPSSSGNTIYF
TRBJ2-2 TRBD2 TRBV5-1 TGCGCCAGCAGCTCCACTAGCGGTTCGAACACCGGGGAGCTGTTTTTT CASSSTSGSNTGELFF